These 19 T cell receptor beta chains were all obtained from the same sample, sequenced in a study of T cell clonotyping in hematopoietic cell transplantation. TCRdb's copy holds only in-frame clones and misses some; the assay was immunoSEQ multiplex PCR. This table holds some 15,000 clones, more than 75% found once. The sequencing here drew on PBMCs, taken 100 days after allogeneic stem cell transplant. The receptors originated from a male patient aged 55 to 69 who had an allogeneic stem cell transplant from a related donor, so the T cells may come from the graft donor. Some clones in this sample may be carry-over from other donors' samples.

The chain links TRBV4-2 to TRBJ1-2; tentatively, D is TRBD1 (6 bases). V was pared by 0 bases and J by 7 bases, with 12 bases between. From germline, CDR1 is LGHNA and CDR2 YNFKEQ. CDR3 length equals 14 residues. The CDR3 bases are TGTGCCAGCAGCCAAGATCTGGGGGGCCGTGGCTACACCTTC. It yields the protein CASSQDLGGRGYTF.

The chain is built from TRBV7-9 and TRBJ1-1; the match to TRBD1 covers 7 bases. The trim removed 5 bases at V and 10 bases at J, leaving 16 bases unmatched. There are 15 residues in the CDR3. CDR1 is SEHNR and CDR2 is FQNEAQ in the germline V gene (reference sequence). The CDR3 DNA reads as TGTGCCAGCAGCACAACCGGGACAGAGGATCTTGTAGCTTTCTTT. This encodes CASSTTGTEDLVAFF.

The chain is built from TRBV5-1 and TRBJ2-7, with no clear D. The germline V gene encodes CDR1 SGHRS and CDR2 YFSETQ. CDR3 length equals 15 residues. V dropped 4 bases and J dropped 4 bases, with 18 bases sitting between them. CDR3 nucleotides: TGCGCCAGCAGCCTGGAGCATTCCCCCGCTTACGAGCAGTACTTC. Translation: CASSLEHSPAYEQYF.

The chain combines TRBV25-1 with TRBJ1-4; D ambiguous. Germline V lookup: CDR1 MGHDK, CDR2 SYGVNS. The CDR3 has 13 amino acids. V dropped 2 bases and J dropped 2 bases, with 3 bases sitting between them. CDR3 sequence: CASSEVTNEKLFF. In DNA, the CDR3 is TGTGCCAGCAGTGAAGTTACTAATGAAAAACTGTTTTTT.

The CDR3 is CASSQDLASGTNTGELFF. CDR3 sequence (DNA): TGTGCCAGCAGCCAAGATTTGGCTAGCGGGACGAACACCGGGGAGCTGTTTTTT. The chain links TRBV4-2 to TRBJ2-2, with TRBD2 matching over 9 bases. From germline, CDR1 is LGHNA and CDR2 YNFKEQ. This CDR3 has 18 amino acids. The V and J ends lost 0 bases and 0 bases, in that order; junction bases with no gene match: 5.

CDR3 residues: CASSPGQGADYGYTF. In nucleotides, the CDR3 is TGTGCCAGCAGCCCCGGACAGGGGGCTGACTATGGCTACACCTTC. The chain uses TRBV5-4 and TRBJ1-2, with 11 bases identical to TRBD1. The CDR3 extends over 15 amino acids. Germline CDR1 reads SGHNT; CDR2 reads YYREEE (reference sequence). Trimming took 4 bases from V and 3 from J; bases not matched to a gene: 5.

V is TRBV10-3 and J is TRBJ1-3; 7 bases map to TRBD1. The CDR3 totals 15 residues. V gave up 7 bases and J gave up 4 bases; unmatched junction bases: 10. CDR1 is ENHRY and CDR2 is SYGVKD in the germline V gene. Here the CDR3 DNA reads TGTGCCATCAACGGAGGGGGCTTTGGCGGAAACACCATATATTTT. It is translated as CAINGGGFGGNTIYF.

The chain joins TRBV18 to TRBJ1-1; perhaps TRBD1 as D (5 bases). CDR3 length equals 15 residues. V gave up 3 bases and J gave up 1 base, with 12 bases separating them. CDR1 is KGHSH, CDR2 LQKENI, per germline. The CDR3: CASSPGREKNTEAFF. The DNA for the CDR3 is TGTGCCAGCTCACCCGGCAGGGAAAAGAACACTGAAGCTTTCTTT.

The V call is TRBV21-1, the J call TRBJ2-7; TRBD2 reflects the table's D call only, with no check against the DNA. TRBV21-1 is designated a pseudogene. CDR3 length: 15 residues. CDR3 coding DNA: TGTGCCAGCAGCGTCTGGGGGGTTAGCTCCTACGAGCAGTACTTC. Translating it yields CASSVWGVSSYEQYF.

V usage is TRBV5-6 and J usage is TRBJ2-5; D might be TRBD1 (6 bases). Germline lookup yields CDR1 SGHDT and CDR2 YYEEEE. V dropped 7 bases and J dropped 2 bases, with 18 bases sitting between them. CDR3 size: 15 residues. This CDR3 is CASGRGLQRQETQYF. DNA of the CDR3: TGTGCCAGCGGAAGGGGGTTGCAACGACAAGAGACCCAGTACTTC.

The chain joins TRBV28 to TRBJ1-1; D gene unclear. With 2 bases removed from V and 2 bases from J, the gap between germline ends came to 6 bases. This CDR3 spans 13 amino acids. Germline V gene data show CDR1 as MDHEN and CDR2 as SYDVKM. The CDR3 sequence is CASSLGLNTEAFF. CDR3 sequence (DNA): TGTGCCAGCAGTTTAGGTCTTAACACTGAAGCTTTCTTT.

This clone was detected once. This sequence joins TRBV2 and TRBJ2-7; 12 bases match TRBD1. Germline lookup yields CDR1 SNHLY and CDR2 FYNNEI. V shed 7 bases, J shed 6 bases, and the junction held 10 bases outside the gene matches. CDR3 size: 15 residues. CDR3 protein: CASNPLRDRGLEQYF. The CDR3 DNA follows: TGTGCCAGCAACCCCCTCCGGGACAGGGGGCTCGAGCAGTACTTC.

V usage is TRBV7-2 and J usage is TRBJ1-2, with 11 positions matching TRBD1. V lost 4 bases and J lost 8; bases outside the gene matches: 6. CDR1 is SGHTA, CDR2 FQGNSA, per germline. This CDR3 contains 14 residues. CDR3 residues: CASSSRTGGGGYTF. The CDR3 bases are TGTGCCAGCAGCTCAAGGACAGGGGGCGGCGGCTACACCTTC.

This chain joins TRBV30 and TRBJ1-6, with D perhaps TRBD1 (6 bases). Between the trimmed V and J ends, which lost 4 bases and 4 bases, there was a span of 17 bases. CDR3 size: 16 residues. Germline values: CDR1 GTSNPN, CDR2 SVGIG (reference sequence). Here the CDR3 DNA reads TGTGCCTGGAACTCCGCAGGGGTAAGATATAATTCACCCCTCCACTTT. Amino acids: CAWNSAGVRYNSPLHF.

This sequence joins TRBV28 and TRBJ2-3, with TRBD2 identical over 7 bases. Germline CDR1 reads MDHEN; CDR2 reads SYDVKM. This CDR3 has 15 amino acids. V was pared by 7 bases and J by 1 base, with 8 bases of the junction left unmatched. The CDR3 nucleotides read TGTGCCAGCACCTCTCCCGCGGGGGGCACAGATACGCAGTATTTT. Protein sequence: CASTSPAGGTDTQYF.

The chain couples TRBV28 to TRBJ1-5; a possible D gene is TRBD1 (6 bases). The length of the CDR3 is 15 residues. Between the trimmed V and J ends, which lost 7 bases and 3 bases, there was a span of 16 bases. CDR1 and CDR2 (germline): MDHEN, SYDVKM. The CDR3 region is CASIPGGSHNQPQHF. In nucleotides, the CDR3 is TGTGCCAGCATCCCTGGGGGCAGCCACAATCAGCCCCAGCATTTT.

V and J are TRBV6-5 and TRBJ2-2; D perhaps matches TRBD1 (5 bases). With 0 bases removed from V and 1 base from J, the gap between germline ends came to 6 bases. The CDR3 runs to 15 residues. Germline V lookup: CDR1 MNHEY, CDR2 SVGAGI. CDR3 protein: CASSYSTGNTGELFF. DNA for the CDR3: TGTGCCAGCAGTTACTCTACAGGGAACACCGGGGAGCTGTTTTTT.

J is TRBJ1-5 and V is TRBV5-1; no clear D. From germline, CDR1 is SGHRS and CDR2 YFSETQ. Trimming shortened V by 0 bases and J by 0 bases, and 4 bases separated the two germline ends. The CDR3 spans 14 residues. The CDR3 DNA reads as TGCGCCAGCAGCTTGGACAGTAGCAATCAGCCCCAGCATTTT. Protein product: CASSLDSSNQPQHF.

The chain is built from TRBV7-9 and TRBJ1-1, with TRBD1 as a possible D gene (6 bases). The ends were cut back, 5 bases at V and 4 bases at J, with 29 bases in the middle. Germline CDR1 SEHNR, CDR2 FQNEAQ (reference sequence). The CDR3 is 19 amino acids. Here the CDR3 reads CASSLGGGSYSVLSTEAFF. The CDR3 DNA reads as TGTGCCAGCAGCCTAGGGGGGGGCTCGTACTCGGTGTTGAGCACTGAAGCTTTCTTT.